The present entry profiles one T cell receptor (beta chain) with its context. Method: immunoSEQ multiplex PCR; TCRdb's copy keeps in-frame clones and lacks some. This table has more than 130,000 clones, more than 75% appearing once. The data were obtained in a study of blood T cell repertoires in COVID-19. Study at large: COVID-19 samples from acute and convalescent phases originated in the United States, Italy and Spain.

CDR3 length equals 11 residues. V lost 6 bases, J lost 12 bases, and 7 bases stayed unmatched. The V and J genes are TRBV12-3 or TRBV12-4 and TRBJ2-7; TRBD1 agrees at 8 bases. This sequence originates from a woman aged 40 to 50 with acute or convalescent COVID-19. Sequenced: peripheral blood. CDR3 amino acids: CASSRTGGLYF. CDR3 DNA sequence: TGTGCCAGCAGCCGAACAGGGGGACTGTACTTC.